The subject of this entry is one T cell receptor (beta chain). V lost 6 bases, J lost 6 bases, and 12 bases lay in between. The CDR3 runs 12 residues. TCRdb ran MiXCR on the RT-PCR reads and lists one entry per CDR3 protein. The sample has around 490,000 distinct CDR3 sequences, less than 10% seen once. This sample was included in a study of response to subunit inactivated influenza vaccine. The clonotype originates from a man between 50 and 69 years old who received an inactivated influenza vaccine. The sample was PBMCs from blood, taken roughly 24 months after vaccination. This sequence joins TRBV12-3 or TRBV12-4 and TRBJ2-7; possibly TRBD2 for D (5 bases). The CDR3 region is CASSRLASEQYF. The CDR3, as DNA: TGTGCCAGCAGCCGCCTAGCCTCCGAGCAGTACTTC.